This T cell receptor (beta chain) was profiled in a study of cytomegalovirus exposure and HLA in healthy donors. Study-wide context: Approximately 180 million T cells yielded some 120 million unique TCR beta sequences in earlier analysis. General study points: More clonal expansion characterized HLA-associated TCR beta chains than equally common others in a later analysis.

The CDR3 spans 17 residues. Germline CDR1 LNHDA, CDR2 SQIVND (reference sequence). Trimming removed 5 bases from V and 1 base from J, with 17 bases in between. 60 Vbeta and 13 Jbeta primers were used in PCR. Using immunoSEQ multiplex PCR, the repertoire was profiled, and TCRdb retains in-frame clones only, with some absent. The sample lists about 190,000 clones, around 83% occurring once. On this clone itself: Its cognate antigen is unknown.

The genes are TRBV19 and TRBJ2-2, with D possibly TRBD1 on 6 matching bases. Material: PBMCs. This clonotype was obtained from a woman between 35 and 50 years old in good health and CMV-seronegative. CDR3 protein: CASSAQLQQGNTGELFF. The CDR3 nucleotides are TGTGCCAGTAGTGCCCAGCTACAACAGGGGAACACCGGGGAGCTGTTTTTT.